This TCR beta chain stems from a study of blood T cells in healthy people across ages. Next came a second PCR, run for roughly 6 to 11 cycles, which used a sample-barcoded 5' primer along with a J-beta primer mix. TCRdb recomputed calls from the 5' RACE reads with MiXCR, one row per CDR3 protein. The data show around 800,000 distinct CDR3 sequences, with about 53% seen just once and about 42% held by the top ten. Germline V gene data show CDR1 as SEHNR and CDR2 as FQNEAQ (reference sequence). The V and J ends lost 5 bases and 5 bases, in that order; junction bases with no gene match: 8. The CDR3 is 14 residues long.

Sequencing input: blood. The rearrangement uses TRBV7-9 and TRBJ1-2; the match to TRBD1 covers 7 bases. This TCR was sampled from an older man in good health. The CDR3 DNA reads TGTGCCAGCAGCACGAACAGGGGCGGGTATGGCTACACCTTC. Amino acid sequence: CASSTNRGGYGYTF.